This paragraph reports one T cell receptor beta chain. Its cognate antigen is unknown. Donors were Caucasian adults residing in Nashville, Tennessee, USA. Measured with immunoSEQ multiplex PCR; TCRdb has only the in-frame clones, and not every one. Of about 1.5 million clones detected, around 97% appear once; the ten largest clones hold roughly 1.1%. This record belongs to a study of shared clonotypes between healthy human individuals. The wider study: A donor's plate count was three for CD4 naive and three for CD4 memory; CD8 naive had two and CD8 memory one.

Study findings and constraints: Sorted-subset sequencing was shown by rarefaction to be incomplete despite large depth.

The V end was cut by 6 bases, the J end by 2 bases, with 15 bases between. This CDR3 has 15 amino acids. Germline values: CDR1 LGHNA, CDR2 YNFKEQ. The chain carries TRBV4-2 and TRBJ2-3, with D possibly being TRBD2 (6 bases). The sequence derives from a young man in good health. Input material: naive CD4+ T cells sorted from blood. Regarding subset: CD45RA+ positively selected. The CDR3 nucleotides read TGTGCCAGCAGTGCGGGGAGCCCCCCCACAGATACGCAGTATTTT. As protein: CASSAGSPPTDTQYF.